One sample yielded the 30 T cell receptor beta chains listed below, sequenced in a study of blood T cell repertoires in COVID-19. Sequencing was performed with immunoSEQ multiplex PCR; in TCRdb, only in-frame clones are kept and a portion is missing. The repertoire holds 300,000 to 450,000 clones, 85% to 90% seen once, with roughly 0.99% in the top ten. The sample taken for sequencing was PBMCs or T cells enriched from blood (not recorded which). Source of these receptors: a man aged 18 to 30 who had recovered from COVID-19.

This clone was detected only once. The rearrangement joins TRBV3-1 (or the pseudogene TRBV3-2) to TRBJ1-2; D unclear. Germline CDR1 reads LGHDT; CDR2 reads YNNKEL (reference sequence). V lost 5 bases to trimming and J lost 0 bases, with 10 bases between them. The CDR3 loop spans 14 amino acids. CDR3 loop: CASSAYSSNYGYTF. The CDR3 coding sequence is TGTGCCAGCAGCGCATACAGCTCTAACTATGGCTACACCTTC.

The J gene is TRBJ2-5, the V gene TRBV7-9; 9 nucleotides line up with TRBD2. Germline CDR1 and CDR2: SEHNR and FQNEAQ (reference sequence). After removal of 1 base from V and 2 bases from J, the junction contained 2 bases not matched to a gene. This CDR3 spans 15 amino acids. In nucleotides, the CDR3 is TGTGCCAGCAGCTTAGGTCTAGCGGGACAAGAGACCCAGTACTTC. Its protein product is CASSLGLAGQETQYF. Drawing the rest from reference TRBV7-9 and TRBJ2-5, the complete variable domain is DTGVSQNPRHKITKRGQNVTFRCDPISEHNRLYWYRQTLGQGPEFLTYFQNEAQLEKSRLLSDRFSAERPKGSFSTLEIQRTEQGDSAMYLCASSLGLAGQETQYFGPGTRLLVL.

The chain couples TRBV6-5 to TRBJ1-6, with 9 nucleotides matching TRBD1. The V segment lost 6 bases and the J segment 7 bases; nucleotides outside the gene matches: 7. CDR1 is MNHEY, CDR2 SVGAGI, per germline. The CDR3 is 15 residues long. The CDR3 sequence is CASSRLGTGNSPLHF. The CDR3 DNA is TGTGCCAGCAGCCGCCTTGGGACAGGGAATTCACCCCTCCACTTT.

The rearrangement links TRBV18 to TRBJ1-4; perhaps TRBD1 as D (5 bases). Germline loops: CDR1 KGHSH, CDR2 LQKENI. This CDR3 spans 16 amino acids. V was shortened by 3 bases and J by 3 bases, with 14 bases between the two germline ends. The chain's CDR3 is CASSPGLGRSNEKLFF. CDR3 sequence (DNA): TGTGCCAGCTCACCGGGACTGGGAAGATCTAATGAAAAACTGTTTTTT.

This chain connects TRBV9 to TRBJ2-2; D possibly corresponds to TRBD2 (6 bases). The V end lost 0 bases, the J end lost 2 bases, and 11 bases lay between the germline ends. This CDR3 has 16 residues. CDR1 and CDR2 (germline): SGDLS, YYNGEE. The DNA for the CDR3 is TGTGCCAGCAGCGTAGGAAATAGCGGAAACACCGGGGAGCTGTTTTTT. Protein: CASSVGNSGNTGELFF.

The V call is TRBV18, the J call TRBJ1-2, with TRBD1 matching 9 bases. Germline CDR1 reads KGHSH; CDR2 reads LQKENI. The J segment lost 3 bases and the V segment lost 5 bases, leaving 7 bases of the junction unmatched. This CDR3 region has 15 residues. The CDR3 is CASSSQQGADYGYTF. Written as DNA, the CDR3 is TGTGCCAGCTCATCACAACAGGGGGCGGACTATGGCTACACCTTC.

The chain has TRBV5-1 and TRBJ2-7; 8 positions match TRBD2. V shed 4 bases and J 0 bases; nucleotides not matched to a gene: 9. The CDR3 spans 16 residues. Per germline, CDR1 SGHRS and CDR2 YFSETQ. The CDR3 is CASSTTSGTYSYEQYF. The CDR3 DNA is TGCGCCAGCAGCACAACTAGCGGAACCTACTCCTACGAGCAGTACTTC.

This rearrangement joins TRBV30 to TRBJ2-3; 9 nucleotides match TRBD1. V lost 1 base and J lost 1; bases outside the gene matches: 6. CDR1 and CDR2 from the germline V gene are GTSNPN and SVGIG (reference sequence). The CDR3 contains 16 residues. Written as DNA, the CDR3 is TGTGCCTGGAGTGGACGGACAGGGGCCGGCACAGATACGCAGTATTTT. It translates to CAWSGRTGAGTDTQYF. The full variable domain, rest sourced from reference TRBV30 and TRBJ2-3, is SQTIHQWPATLVQPVGSPLSLECTVEGTSNPNLYWYRQAAGRGLQLLFYSVGIGQISSEVPQNLSASRPQDRQFILSSKKLLLSDSGFYLCAWSGRTGAGTDTQYFGPGTRLTVL.

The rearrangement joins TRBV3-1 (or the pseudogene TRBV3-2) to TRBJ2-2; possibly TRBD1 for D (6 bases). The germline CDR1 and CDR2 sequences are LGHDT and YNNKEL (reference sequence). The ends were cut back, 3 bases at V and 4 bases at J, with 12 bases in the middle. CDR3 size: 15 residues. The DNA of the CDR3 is TGTGCCAGCAGCCAGTCCTCAGGGGCCACCGGGGAGCTGTTTTTT. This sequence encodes CASSQSSGATGELFF.

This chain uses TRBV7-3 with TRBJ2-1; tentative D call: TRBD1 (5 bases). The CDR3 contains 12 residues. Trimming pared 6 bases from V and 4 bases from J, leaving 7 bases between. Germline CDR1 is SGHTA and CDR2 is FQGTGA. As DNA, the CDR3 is TGTGCCAGCAGTACAGGTTACAATGAGCAGTTCTTC. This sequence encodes CASSTGYNEQFF.

CDR3 in amino acids: CASSPRDREENSPLHF. In DNA, the CDR3 is TGTGCCAGCTCCCCCCGCGACAGGGAGGAAAATTCACCCCTCCACTTT. This rearrangement joins TRBV7-9 to TRBJ1-6, with TRBD1 matching over 7 bases. Germline V lookup: CDR1 SEHNR, CDR2 FQNEAQ (reference sequence). The CDR3 sequence is 16 residues long. With V trimmed by 8 bases and J by 7 bases, 14 bases remained unmatched. The variable domain in full, completed from reference TRBV7-9 and TRBJ1-6, reads DTGVSQNPRHKITKRGQNVTFRCDPISEHNRLYWYRQTLGQGPEFLTYFQNEAQLEKSRLLSDRFSAERPKGSFSTLEIQRTEQGDSAMYLCASSPRDREENSPLHFGNGTRLTVT.

The CDR3 spells CASSISGQGLREQYF. The CDR3 DNA is TGTGCCAGTAGTATCTCGGGACAGGGCTTGAGGGAGCAGTACTTC. The V gene is TRBV19, the J gene TRBJ2-7; 9 bases are shared with TRBD1. This CDR3 has 15 residues. Per the germline V gene, CDR1 is LNHDA and CDR2 is SQIVND (reference sequence). Trimming cost V 3 bases and J 7 bases; bases outside gene matches: 10.

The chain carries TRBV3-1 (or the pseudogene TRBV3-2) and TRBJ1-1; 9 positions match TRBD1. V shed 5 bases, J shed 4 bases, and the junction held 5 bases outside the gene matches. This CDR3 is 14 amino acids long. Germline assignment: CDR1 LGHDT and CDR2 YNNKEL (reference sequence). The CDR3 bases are TGTGCCAGCAGCATAGGACAGGGGTCCACTGAAGCTTTCTTT. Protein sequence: CASSIGQGSTEAFF.

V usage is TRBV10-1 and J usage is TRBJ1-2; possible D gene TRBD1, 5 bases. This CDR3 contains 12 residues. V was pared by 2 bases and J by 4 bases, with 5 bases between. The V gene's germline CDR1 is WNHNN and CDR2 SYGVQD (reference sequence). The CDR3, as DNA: TGCGCCAGCAGTGAGGGGGCCTATGGCTACACCTTC. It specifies CASSEGAYGYTF.

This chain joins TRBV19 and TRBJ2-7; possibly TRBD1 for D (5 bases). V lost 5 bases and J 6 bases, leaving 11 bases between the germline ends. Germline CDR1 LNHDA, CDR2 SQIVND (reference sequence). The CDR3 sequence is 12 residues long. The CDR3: CASSSRVAEQYF. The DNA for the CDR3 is TGTGCCAGTAGTTCCAGGGTTGCCGAGCAGTACTTC.

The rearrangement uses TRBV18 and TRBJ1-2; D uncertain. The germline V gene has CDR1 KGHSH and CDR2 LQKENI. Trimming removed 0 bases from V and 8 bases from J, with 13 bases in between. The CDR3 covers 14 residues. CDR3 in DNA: TGTGCCAGCTCACCACCGCGCGTGAGCAAAGGCTACACCTTC. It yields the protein CASSPPRVSKGYTF.

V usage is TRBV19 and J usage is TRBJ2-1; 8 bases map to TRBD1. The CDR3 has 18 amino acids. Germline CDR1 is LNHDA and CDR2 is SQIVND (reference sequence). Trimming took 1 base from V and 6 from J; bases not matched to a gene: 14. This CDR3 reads CASSIALFGQGKGNEQFF. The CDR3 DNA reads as TGTGCCAGTAGTATAGCCCTCTTCGGACAGGGAAAGGGCAATGAGCAGTTCTTC.

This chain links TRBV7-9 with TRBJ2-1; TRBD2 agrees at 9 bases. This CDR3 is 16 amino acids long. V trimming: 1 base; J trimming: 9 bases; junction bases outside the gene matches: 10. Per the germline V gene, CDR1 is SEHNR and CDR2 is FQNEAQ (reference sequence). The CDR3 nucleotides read TGTGCCAGCAGCTTAGTGTTTAGCGGGAGCGGGGTTGAGCAGTTCTTC. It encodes CASSLVFSGSGVEQFF.

CDR3 nucleotides: TGTGCCAGTAGTGTGGGACTAGGGTTATTGGAGACCCAGTACTTC. This sequence encodes CASSVGLGLLETQYF. This sequence joins TRBV19 and TRBJ2-5; 8 nucleotides agree with TRBD2. CDR1 LNHDA and CDR2 SQIVND come from the germline V gene (reference sequence). This CDR3 region has 15 residues. The V segment lost 5 bases and the J segment 5 bases; nucleotides outside the gene matches: 10.

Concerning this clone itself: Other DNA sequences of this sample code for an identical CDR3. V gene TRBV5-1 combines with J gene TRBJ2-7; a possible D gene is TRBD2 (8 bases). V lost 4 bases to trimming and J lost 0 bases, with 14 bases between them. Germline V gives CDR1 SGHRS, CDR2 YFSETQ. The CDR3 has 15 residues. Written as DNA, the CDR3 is TGCGCCAGCAGCCCGGGAGGGACAGTCTCCTACGAGCAGTACTTC. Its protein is CASSPGGTVSYEQYF. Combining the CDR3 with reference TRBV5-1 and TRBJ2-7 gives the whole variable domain KAGVTQTPRYLIKTRGQQVTLSCSPISGHRSVSWYQQTPGQGLQFLFEYFSETQRNKGNFPGRFSGRQFSNSRSEMNVSTLELGDSALYLCASSPGGTVSYEQYFGPGTRLTVT.

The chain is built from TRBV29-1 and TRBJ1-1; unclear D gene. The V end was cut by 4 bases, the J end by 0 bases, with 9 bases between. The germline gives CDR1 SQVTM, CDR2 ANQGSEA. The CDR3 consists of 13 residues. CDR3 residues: CSVGRGLNTEAFF. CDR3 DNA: TGCAGCGTTGGAAGAGGCCTGAACACTGAAGCTTTCTTT.

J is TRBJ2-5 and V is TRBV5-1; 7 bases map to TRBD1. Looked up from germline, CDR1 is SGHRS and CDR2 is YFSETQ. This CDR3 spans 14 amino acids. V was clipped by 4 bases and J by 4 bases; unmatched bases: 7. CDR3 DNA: TGCGCCAGCAGCCGGGACAGCCACGGAGAGACCCAGTACTTC. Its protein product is CASSRDSHGETQYF.

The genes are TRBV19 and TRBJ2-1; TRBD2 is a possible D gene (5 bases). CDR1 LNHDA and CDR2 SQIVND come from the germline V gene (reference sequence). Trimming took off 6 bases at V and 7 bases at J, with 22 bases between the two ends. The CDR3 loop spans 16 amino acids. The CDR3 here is CASRFRGRPLGNEQFF. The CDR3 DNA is TGTGCCAGTAGATTTCGGGGTCGGCCGTTGGGAAATGAGCAGTTCTTC.

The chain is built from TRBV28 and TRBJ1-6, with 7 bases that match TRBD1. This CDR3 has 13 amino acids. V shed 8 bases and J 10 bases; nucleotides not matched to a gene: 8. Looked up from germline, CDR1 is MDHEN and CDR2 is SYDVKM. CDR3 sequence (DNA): TGTGCCAGCCGGGACAGTCTTCAGTCACCCCTCCACTTT. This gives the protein CASRDSLQSPLHF.

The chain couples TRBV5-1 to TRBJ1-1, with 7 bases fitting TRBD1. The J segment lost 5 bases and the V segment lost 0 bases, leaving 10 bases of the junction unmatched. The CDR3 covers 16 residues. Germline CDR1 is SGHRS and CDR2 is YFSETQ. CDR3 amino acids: CASSLDGQGGRTEAFF. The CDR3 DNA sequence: TGCGCCAGCAGCTTGGATGGCCAGGGGGGAAGGACTGAAGCTTTCTTT. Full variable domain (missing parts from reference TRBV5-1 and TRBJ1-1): KAGVTQTPRYLIKTRGQQVTLSCSPISGHRSVSWYQQTPGQGLQFLFEYFSETQRNKGNFPGRFSGRQFSNSRSEMNVSTLELGDSALYLCASSLDGQGGRTEAFFGQGTRLTVV.

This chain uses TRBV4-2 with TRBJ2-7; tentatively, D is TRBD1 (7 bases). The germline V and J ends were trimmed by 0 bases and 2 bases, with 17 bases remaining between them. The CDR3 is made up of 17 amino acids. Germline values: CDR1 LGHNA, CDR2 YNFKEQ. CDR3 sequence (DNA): TGTGCCAGCAGCCAAGATAGGAGGGGGCACCGTACCTACGAGCAGTACTTC. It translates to CASSQDRRGHRTYEQYF.

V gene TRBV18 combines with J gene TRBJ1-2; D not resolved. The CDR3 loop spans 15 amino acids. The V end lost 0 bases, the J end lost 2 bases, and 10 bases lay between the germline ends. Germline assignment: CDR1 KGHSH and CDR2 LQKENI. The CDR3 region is CASSPPNQVNYGYTF. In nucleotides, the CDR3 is TGTGCCAGCTCACCACCTAATCAGGTGAACTATGGCTACACCTTC.

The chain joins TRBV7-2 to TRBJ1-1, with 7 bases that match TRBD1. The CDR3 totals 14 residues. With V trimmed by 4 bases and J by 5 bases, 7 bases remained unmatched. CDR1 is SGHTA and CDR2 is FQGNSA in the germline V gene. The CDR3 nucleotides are TGTGCCAGCAGCTCAAGGGGGCTTGGGACTGAAGCTTTCTTT. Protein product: CASSSRGLGTEAFF.

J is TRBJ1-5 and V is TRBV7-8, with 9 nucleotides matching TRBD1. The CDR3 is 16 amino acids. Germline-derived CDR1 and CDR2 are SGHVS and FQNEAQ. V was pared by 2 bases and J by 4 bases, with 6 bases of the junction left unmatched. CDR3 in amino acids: CASSLMDRGWNQPQHF. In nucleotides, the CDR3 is TGTGCCAGCAGCTTAATGGACAGGGGCTGGAATCAGCCCCAGCATTTT. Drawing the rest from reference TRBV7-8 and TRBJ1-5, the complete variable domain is GAGVSQSPRYKVAKRGQDVALRCDPISGHVSLFWYQQALGQGPEFLTYFQNEAQLDKSGLPSDRFFAERPEGSVSTLKIQRTQQEDSAVYLCASSLMDRGWNQPQHFGDGTRLSIL.

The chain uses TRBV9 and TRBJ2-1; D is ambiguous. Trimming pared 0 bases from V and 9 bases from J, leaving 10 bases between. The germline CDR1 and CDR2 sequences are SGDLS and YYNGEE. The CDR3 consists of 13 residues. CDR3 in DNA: TGTGCCAGCAGCGTAGCCGGAGTGAGTGAGCAGTTCTTC. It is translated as CASSVAGVSEQFF.